This is a list of T cell receptor beta chains from one sample in a study of neoadjuvant anti-PD-1 for oral cavity cancer. The method was immunoSEQ multiplex PCR; TCRdb's version includes in-frame clones alone and lacks a portion of them. This table has some 70,000 clones, about 85% appearing once. The specimen comprised PBMCs, sampled after nivolumab (anti-PD-1) treatment. The receptors originated from a person between 40 and 79 years old with oral cavity squamous cell carcinoma. Both conserved end residues are part of each CDR3. D genes are given only for firm matches. Clone size, where shown, is once, few, many, or a class for clones that have expanded.

size,length,V,D,J,CDR3,DNA
-,14,TRBV7-3,-,TRBJ2-1,CASSSDSSYNEQFF,TGTGCCAGCAGCTCCGACAGCTCCTACAATGAGCAGTTCTTC
-,11,TRBV20-1,-,TRBJ2-3,CSAPGQDTQYF,TGCAGTGCCCCCGGCCAAGATACGCAGTATTTT
-,15,TRBV2,-,TRBJ1-4,CASSEQGSANEKLFF,TGTGCCAGCAGTGAACAGGGGTCGGCTAATGAAAAACTGTTTTTT
few,16,TRBV23-1,TRBD1,TRBJ1-4,CASSKRGRVDREKLFF,TGCGCCAGCAGTAAGAGGGGGCGAGTAGATAGAGAAAAACTGTTTTTT
once,12,TRBV2,-,TRBJ2-5,CASRGAGETQYF,TGTGCCAGCAGGGGGGCCGGGGAGACCCAGTACTTC
few,15,TRBV5-4,-,TRBJ2-1,CASSLSPQSYNEQFF,TGTGCCAGCAGCTTGTCCCCGCAGTCCTACAATGAGCAGTTCTTC
-,13,TRBV6-5,TRBD1,TRBJ1-2,CASSRQGLHGYTF,TGTGCCAGCAGTCGACAGGGTTTGCATGGCTACACCTTC
-,15,TRBV19,TRBD1,TRBJ1-2,CASSIGPGTGDGYTF,TGTGCCAGTAGTATAGGGCCCGGGACAGGGGATGGCTACACCTTC
once,15,TRBV5-1,TRBD1,TRBJ2-3,CASAGGTGPSDTQYF,TGCGCCAGCGCCGGCGGGACAGGGCCATCCGATACGCAGTATTTT
once,15,TRBV19,TRBD2,TRBJ2-1,CASSPGLAGGGEQFF,TGTGCCAGTAGTCCCGGACTAGCGGGAGGTGGTGAGCAGTTCTTC
-,16,TRBV7-8,TRBD1,TRBJ2-5,CASSLGLTGGQETQYF,TGTGCCAGCAGCTTAGGACTTACAGGGGGCCAAGAGACCCAGTACTTC